This T cell receptor (beta chain) originates from a study of blood T cell repertoires in COVID-19. The overall study: Spain, Italy and the United States supplied samples that represented acute and convalescent COVID-19. Sources were T cells, B-cell-depleted T cells, or PBMCs; the material itself was cDNA or gDNA.

The protocol was immunoSEQ multiplex PCR, while the TCRdb copy is restricted to in-frame clones and leaves out a portion. The data show 210,000 or so clones, roughly 78% seen once. The source of this sequence is a woman in her thirties or forties with acute or convalescent COVID-19. Sequencing was performed on peripheral blood.

CDR3 bases: TGTGCCAGCAGCTCCCGGGACAGGGGGCGCGGGCAGTTCTTC. Protein: CASSSRDRGRGQFF. J is TRBJ2-1 and V is TRBV7-2; the match to TRBD1 covers 12 bases. CDR1 is SGHTA and CDR2 is FQGNSA in the germline V gene. The trim removed 4 bases at V and 12 bases at J, leaving 7 bases unmatched. CDR3 size: 14 residues.